These 14 T cell receptor beta chains came from one sample sequenced in a study of CD8 T cells in Susac syndrome. The authors reverse transcribed roughly 0.5 to 1 ug RNA with random hexamers. TCRdb used MiXCR to reprocess the immunoSEQ multiplex PCR reads, holding one entry per CDR3 protein. The repertoire holds approximately 110,000 distinct CDR3 sequences, with about 92% as singletons. The sample was CD8+ T cells from PBMCs. Every receptor here comes from a human donor with multiple sclerosis.

The J gene is TRBJ1-1, the V gene TRBV24-1; D is ambiguous. The CDR3 contains 14 residues. CDR1 is KGHDR, CDR2 SFDVKD, per germline. Trimming cost V 1 base and J 1 base, with 6 bases left between them. This chain's CDR3 is CATSDFVRNTEAFF. In nucleotides, the CDR3 is TGTGCCACCAGTGATTTTGTAAGGAACACTGAAGCTTTCTTT.

Comment on this clonotype: The junction does not match germline at one end; this may be a read error. This sequence joins TRBV7-9 and TRBJ1-5, with 8 positions matching TRBD1. The germline gives CDR1 SEHNR, CDR2 FQNEAQ (reference sequence). This CDR3 comprises 19 residues. The CDR3 bases are TGTGCCAGCAGCTTAGCGGGGCAGGGGGCTCATAAAAGCAATCAGCCCCAGCTTTTT. Residues: CASSLAGQGAHKSNQPQLF.

Here the CDR3 DNA reads TGCGCCAGCAGCCCGGACAGTACGAACACCGGGGAGCTGTTTTTT. Protein product: CASSPDSTNTGELFF. The chain links TRBV5-1 to TRBJ2-2; a weak D match, TRBD1 (6 bases). The length of the CDR3 is 15 residues. In germline, CDR1 is SGHRS, CDR2 YFSETQ. V dropped 4 bases and J dropped 0 bases, with 10 bases sitting between them.

The chain uses TRBV6-1 and TRBJ2-1; TRBD1 might be the D (5 bases). Trimming took off 6 bases at V and 8 bases at J, with 17 bases between the two ends. Germline CDR1 is MNHNS and CDR2 is SASEGT. CDR3 size: 14 residues. The CDR3 nucleotides are TGTGCCAGCAGGGCGGCCCCCAGGGTCCATGAGCAGTTCTTC. It specifies CASRAAPRVHEQFF.

The gene calls are TRBV20-1 and TRBJ2-3; tentatively, D is TRBD1 or TRBD2 (6 bases each). The germline gives CDR1 DFQATT, CDR2 SNEGSKA (reference sequence). V lost 0 bases and J 4 bases, leaving 17 bases between the germline ends. The CDR3 loop spans 16 amino acids. The CDR3 here is CSARDLGGSEADTQYF. The CDR3 region has the DNA TGCAGTGCTAGAGATTTGGGGGGCTCCGAGGCAGATACGCAGTATTTT.

This chain connects TRBV20-1 to TRBJ1-5, with unresolved D. The V end was cut by 7 bases, the J end by 8 bases, with 6 bases between. This CDR3 is built from 9 residues. Looked up from germline, CDR1 is DFQATT and CDR2 is SNEGSKA (reference sequence). CDR3 sequence (DNA): TGCAGTGTAGGCGAGCCCCAGCATTTT. Protein: CSVGEPQHF.

This clonotype was observed a single time. The chain recombines TRBV6-1 with TRBJ1-5, with D perhaps TRBD1 (6 bases). Germline V gives CDR1 MNHNS, CDR2 SASEGT. This CDR3 region has 19 residues. V was trimmed by 0 bases and J by 2 bases, leaving 20 bases between them. CDR3 in amino acids: CASSEARAGVGWGNQPQHF. The CDR3 nucleotides read TGTGCCAGCAGTGAAGCGCGAGCAGGGGTTGGTTGGGGCAATCAGCCCCAGCATTTT.

This clonotype was picked up one time. J is TRBJ2-2 and V is TRBV27; D gene ambiguous. In germline, CDR1 is MNHEY, CDR2 SMNVEV (reference sequence). This CDR3 is 14 amino acids long. The V end was cut by 3 bases, the J end by 1 base, with 6 bases between. The DNA of the CDR3 is TGTGCCAGCAGTTTCACAGTGAACACCGGGGAGCTGTTTTTT. It encodes CASSFTVNTGELFF.

The chain carries TRBV7-2 and TRBJ1-3, with TRBD1 matching over 7 bases. The V gene's germline CDR1 is SGHTA and CDR2 FQGNSA. V was pared by 5 bases and J by 0 bases, with 10 bases of the junction left unmatched. This CDR3 has 17 amino acids. CDR3 loop: CASSNLGQSHSGNTIYF. The CDR3 DNA reads as TGTGCCAGCAGCAACCTGGGACAGAGTCACTCTGGAAACACCATATATTTT. The full variable domain, completed using reference TRBV7-2 and TRBJ1-3, is GAGVSQSPSNKVTEKGKDVELRCDPISGHTALYWYRQSLGQGLEFLIYFQGNSAPDKSGLPSDRFSAERTGGSVSTLTIQRTQQEDSAVYLCASSNLGQSHSGNTIYFGEGSWLTVV.

This chain connects TRBV7-8 to TRBJ2-5; the match to TRBD2 covers 8 bases. The CDR3 spans 13 residues. V shed 5 bases, J shed 9 bases, and the junction held 8 bases outside the gene matches. In germline, CDR1 is SGHVS, CDR2 FQNEAQ. The DNA of the CDR3 is TGTGCCAGCAGCCCTAGCGGGCAAGGGGCCCAGTACTTC. Its protein product is CASSPSGQGAQYF.

The chain carries TRBV5-1 and TRBJ2-1; 8 positions match TRBD1. Per the germline V gene, CDR1 is SGHRS and CDR2 is YFSETQ. CDR3 length: 15 amino acids. J was trimmed by 6 bases and V by 2 bases; bases with no gene match: 7. CDR3: CASSFGTGEINEQFF. As DNA, the CDR3 is TGCGCCAGCAGCTTCGGGACAGGAGAGATCAATGAGCAGTTCTTC. The full variable domain, rest sourced from reference TRBV5-1 and TRBJ2-1, is KAGVTQTPRYLIKTRGQQVTLSCSPISGHRSVSWYQQTPGQGLQFLFEYFSETQRNKGNFPGRFSGRQFSNSRSEMNVSTLELGDSALYLCASSFGTGEINEQFFGPGTRLTVL.

In its sample, this clonotype was seen a few times. This chain connects TRBV27 to TRBJ2-1, with D possibly being TRBD2 (6 bases). V was cut by 3 bases and J by 7 bases, with 13 bases left in between. The CDR3 has 14 residues. Germline V gives CDR1 MNHEY, CDR2 SMNVEV (reference sequence). The CDR3, as DNA: TGTGCCAGCAGTTTGGGCAGGGCGGGAAATGAGCAGTTCTTC. This codes for CASSLGRAGNEQFF.

This rearrangement joins TRBV3-1 to TRBJ1-2; D call uncertain. The V end was cut by 1 base, the J end by 8 bases, with 20 bases between. Germline V gives CDR1 LGHDT, CDR2 YNNKEL (reference sequence). The CDR3 spans 16 residues. The chain's CDR3 is CASSQVGWGISAGYTF. The CDR3 nucleotides read TGTGCCAGCAGCCAAGTTGGGTGGGGAATCTCCGCCGGCTACACCTTC.

The CDR3 DNA reads as TGTGCCAGCAGCTTAGTACGGCTAGCGGGAGGGCCGGGCACAGATACGCAGTATTTT. Translation gives CASSLVRLAGGPGTDTQYF. The chain carries TRBV7-8 and TRBJ2-3, with 12 bases fitting TRBD2. The CDR3 runs 19 residues. Germline CDR1 is SGHVS and CDR2 is FQNEAQ. V was pared by 1 base and J by 1 base, with 9 bases of the junction left unmatched. Full variable domain (outside the CDR3, taken from reference TRBV7-8 and TRBJ2-3): GAGVSQSPRYKVAKRGQDVALRCDPISGHVSLFWYQQALGQGPEFLTYFQNEAQLDKSGLPSDRFFAERPEGSVSTLKIQRTQQEDSAVYLCASSLVRLAGGPGTDTQYFGPGTRLTVL.